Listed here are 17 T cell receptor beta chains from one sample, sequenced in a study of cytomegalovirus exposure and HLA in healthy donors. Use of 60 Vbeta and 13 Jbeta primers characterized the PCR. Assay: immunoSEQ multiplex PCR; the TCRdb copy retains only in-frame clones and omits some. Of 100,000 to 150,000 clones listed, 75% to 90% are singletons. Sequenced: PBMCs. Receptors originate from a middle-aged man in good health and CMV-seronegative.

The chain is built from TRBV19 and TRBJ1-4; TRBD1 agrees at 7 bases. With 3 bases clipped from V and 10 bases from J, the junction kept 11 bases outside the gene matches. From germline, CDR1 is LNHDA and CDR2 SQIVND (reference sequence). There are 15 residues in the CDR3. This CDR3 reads CASSIKGAGSGKLFF. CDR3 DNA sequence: TGTGCCAGTAGTATCAAGGGGGCCGGTAGTGGAAAACTGTTTTTT.

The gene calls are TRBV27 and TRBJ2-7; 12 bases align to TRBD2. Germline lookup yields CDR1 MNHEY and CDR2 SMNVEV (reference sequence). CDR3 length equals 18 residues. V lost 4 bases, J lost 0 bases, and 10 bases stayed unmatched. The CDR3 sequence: CASSSYPLAGGDSYEQYF. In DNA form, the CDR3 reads TGTGCCAGCAGTTCCTACCCACTAGCGGGGGGCGACTCCTACGAGCAGTACTTC.

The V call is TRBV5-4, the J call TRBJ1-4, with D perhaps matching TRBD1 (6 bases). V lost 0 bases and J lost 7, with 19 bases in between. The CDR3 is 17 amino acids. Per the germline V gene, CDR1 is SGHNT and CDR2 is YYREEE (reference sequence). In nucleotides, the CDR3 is TGTGCCAGCAGCTTGGCGGGGGCACGGGGGGGCGGTGAAAAACTGTTTTTT. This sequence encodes CASSLAGARGGGEKLFF.

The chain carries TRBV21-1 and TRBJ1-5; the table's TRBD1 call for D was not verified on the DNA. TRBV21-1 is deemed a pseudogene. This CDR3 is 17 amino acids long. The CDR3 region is CARPTGVRQGRNQPQHF. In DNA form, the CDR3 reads TGTGCCAGACCCACAGGGGTGCGGCAGGGGCGTAATCAGCCCCAGCATTTT.

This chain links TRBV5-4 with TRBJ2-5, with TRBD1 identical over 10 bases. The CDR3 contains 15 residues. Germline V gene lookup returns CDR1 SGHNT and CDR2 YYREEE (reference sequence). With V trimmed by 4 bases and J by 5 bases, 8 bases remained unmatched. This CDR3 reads CASSQGGQGFETQYF. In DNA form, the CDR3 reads TGTGCCAGCAGCCAGGGGGGACAGGGGTTCGAGACCCAGTACTTC.

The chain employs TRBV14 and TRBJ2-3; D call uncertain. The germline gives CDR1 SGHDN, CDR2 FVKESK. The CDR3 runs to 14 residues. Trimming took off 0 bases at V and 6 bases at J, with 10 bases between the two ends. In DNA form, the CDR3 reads TGTGCCAGCAGCCAAGATAATGCCCGGGATACGCAGTATTTT. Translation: CASSQDNARDTQYF.

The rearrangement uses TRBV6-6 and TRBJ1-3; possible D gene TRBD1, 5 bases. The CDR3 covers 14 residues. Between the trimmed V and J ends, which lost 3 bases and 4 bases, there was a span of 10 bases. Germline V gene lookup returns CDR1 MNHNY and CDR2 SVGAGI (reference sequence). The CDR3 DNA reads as TGTGCCAGCAGTTATGGGGCAAGAGGAAACACCATATATTTT. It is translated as CASSYGARGNTIYF.

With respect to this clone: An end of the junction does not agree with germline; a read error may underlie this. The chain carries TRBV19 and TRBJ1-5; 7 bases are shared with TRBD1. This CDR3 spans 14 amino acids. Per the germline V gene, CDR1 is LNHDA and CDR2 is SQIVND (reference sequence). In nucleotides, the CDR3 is TGTGCCAGTAGTTTAGACAGGGGCAATCAGCCCCAGCATTTT. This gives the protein CASSLDRGNQPQHF.

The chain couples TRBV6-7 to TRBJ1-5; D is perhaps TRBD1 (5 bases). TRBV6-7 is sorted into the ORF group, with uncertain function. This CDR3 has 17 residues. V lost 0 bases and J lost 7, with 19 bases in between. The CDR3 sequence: CASSYSLGRAFLQPQHF. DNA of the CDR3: TGTGCCAGCAGTTACTCTTTGGGGCGCGCCTTCTTACAGCCCCAGCATTTT.

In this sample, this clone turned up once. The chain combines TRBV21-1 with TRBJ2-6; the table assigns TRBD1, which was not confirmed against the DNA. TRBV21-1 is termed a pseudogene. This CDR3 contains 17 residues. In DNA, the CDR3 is TGTGCCAGCAGCAAGGGACAGATCCTATCTGGGGCCAACGTCCTGACTTTC. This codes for CASSKGQILSGANVLTF.

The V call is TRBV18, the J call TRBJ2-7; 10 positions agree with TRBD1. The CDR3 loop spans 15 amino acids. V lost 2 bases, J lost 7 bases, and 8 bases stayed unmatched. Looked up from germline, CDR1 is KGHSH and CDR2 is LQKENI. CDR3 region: CASSPGTGATGEQYF. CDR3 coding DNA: TGTGCCAGCTCACCAGGGACAGGGGCGACTGGAGAGCAGTACTTC.

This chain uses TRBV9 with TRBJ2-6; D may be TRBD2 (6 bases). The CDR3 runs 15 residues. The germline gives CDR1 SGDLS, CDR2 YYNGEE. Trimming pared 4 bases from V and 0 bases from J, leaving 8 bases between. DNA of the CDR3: TGTGCCAGCAGCCTCGGGGGCTCTGGGGCCAACGTCCTGACTTTC. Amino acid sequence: CASSLGGSGANVLTF.

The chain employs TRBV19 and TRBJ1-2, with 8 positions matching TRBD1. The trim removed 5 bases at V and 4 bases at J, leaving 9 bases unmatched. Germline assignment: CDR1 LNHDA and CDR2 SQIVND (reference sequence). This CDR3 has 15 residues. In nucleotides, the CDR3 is TGTGCCAGTAGTCCCCCGGGACAGGCACTCTATGGCTACACCTTC. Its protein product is CASSPPGQALYGYTF.

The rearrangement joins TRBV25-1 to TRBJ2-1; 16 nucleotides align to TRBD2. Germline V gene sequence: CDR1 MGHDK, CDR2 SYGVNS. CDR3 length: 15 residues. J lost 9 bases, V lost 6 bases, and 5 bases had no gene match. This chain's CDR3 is CASRGTSGGAGEQFF. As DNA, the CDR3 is TGTGCCAGCAGAGGGACTAGCGGGGGGGCGGGTGAGCAGTTCTTC.

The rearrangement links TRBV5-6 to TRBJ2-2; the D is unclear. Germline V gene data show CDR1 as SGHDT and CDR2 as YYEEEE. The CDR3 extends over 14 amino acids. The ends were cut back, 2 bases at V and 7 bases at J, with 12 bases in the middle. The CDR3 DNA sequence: TGTGCCAGCAGCTTCGAGCTCGGTGTCGGGGAGCTGTTTTTT. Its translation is CASSFELGVGELFF.

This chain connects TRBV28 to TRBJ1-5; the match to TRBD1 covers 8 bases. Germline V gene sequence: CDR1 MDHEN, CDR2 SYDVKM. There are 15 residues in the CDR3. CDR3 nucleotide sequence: TGTGTCTCCAAAGCAGGGGGCCTAAGCAATCAGCCCCAGCATTTT. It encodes CVSKAGGLSNQPQHF.

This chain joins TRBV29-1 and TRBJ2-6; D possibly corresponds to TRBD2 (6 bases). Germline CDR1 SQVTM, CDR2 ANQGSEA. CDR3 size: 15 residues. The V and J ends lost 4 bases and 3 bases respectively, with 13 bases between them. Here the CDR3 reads CSVVGGLFGANVLTF. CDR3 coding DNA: TGCAGCGTTGTCGGGGGTTTGTTTGGGGCCAACGTCCTGACTTTC.